This T cell receptor (beta chain) stems from a study of shared clonotypes between healthy human individuals. Notes on the study in general: The authors sampled blood alone, and tissue repertoires likely differ. A small donor pool kept down the genetic and exposure-history diversity that was represented.

CDR1 is MNHEY and CDR2 is SMNVEV in the germline V gene (reference sequence). V lost 6 bases, J lost 5 bases, and 5 bases stayed unmatched. The CDR3 extends over 13 amino acids. In regard to this clone: What it recognizes is unknown.

Sequencing was performed on unsorted PBMC DNA using ten immunoSEQ deep assay plates. Method: immunoSEQ multiplex PCR; TCRdb's copy keeps in-frame clones and lacks some. The sample holds about 470,000 clones, roughly 83% seen once. This sequence joins TRBV27 and TRBJ2-5, with 8 positions matching TRBD2. Sample: PBMCs. The origin of this receptor is a woman between 40 and 50 years old in good health. Some clones in this sample may be carry-over from other donors' samples. The CDR3 region is CASRIAGSETQYF. DNA for the CDR3: TGTGCCAGCAGAATAGCGGGATCGGAGACCCAGTACTTC.